Presented here are 10 T cell receptor beta chains from one specimen sequenced in a study of T cell clusters in autoimmune cytopenias. One tube held mixed TRB-A and TRB-B primer pools for touch-down PCR. From the multiplex PCR reads, TCRdb lists one entry per CDR3 protein and no DNA. This table holds 7,000 to 8,500 distinct CDR3 sequences. TRB was amplified from roughly 0.25 ug of peripheral blood genomic DNA per sample. The sequenced sample consisted of peripheral blood. The source is a human donor with an autoimmune cytopenia or autoimmune hepatitis (not recorded which).

This clonotype is medium-sized by frequency. The gene calls are TRBV6-1 and TRBJ2-7; the TCRdb call, TRBD1, lacks DNA for checking. Germline assignment: CDR1 MNHNS and CDR2 SASEGT. This CDR3 spans 15 amino acids. Here the CDR3 reads CASSDSGQGVYEQYF.

CDR3 sequence reads: CAISSLETPDTQYF. The chain recombines TRBV10-3 with TRBJ2-3; TCRdb designates TRBD2, a call that cannot be tested without DNA. The V gene's germline CDR1 is ENHRY and CDR2 SYGVKD. There are 14 residues in the CDR3.

The chain carries TRBV5-1 and TRBJ1-6. The CDR3 extends over 14 amino acids. Germline loops: CDR1 SGHRS, CDR2 YFSETQ. CDR3 residues: CASRVLSTNSPLHF.

The chain carries TRBV25-1 and TRBJ2-3. The germline V gene has CDR1 MGHDK and CDR2 SYGVNS. The CDR3 runs 13 residues. This chain's CDR3 is CASRSSGTDTQYF.

The chain links TRBV5-1 to TRBJ1-5. The germline V gene encodes CDR1 SGHRS and CDR2 YFSETQ. This CDR3 has 15 residues. The CDR3 reads CASSLGPLSNQPQHF.

This clonotype is deemed medium-sized by its frequency. The chain links TRBV6-1 to TRBJ2-1; TCRdb outputs TRBD1, but without DNA this stays unchecked. The CDR3 sequence is 16 residues long. The V gene's germline CDR1 is MNHNS and CDR2 SASEGT. CDR3 residues: CASSLDVDRGYNEQFF.

Its frequency marks this clonotype as medium-sized. The chain uses TRBV7-9 and TRBJ2-5; as DNA is missing, the TRBD2 call by TCRdb cannot be tested. This CDR3 has 14 residues. Germline V gene sequence: CDR1 SEHNR, CDR2 FQNEAQ (reference sequence). CDR3 protein: CASSKARDQETQYF.

The chain links TRBV5-4 to TRBJ2-7. The CDR3 is 14 amino acids. Germline CDR1 reads SGHNT; CDR2 reads YYREEE (reference sequence). This CDR3 is CASSLGPYSYEQYF.

This clonotype is called medium-sized (0.01 to 0.1%) based on its frequency. This rearrangement joins TRBV29-1 to TRBJ1-5. This CDR3 has 14 residues. The germline V gene has CDR1 SQVTM and CDR2 ANQGSEA. CDR3 loop: CSVRDSGGRQPQHF.

The J gene is TRBJ1-5, the V gene TRBV10-3. Per the germline V gene, CDR1 is ENHRY and CDR2 is SYGVKD. There are 16 residues in the CDR3. The CDR3 sequence is CAISDPMRGAGQPQHF.